The 13 T cell receptor beta chains below were found in one sample sequenced in a study of control samples from healthy donors and cancer patients (dated by TCRdb to the early 2020s). The library was made by the immunoSEQ multiplex PCR assay. In its TCRdb copy, this immuneACCESS table keeps in-frame sequences only and misses some clones. Where compared with another copy, unresolved V genes explain less than half of these, and the others have no known cause. The sample table shows 90,000 to 150,000 clones, and roughly nine tenths are seen once. 7.8% of the sample goes to the ten largest clones. Material for sequencing was blood. The receptors were gathered from a woman aged 18-30 years in good health.

This chain links TRBV29-1 with TRBJ1-1, with a tentative D call TRBD1 (5 bases). V was shortened by 4 bases and J by 5 bases, with 29 bases between the two germline ends. The CDR3 runs to 18 residues. The germline V gene has CDR1 SQVTM and CDR2 ANQGSEA. CDR3 protein: CSVASNGTGGGRGTEAFF. The CDR3 nucleotides read TGCAGCGTTGCCTCCAACGGCACCGGGGGGGGGAGAGGGACTGAAGCTTTCTTT. The whole variable domain, remainder taken from reference TRBV29-1 and TRBJ1-1, is SAVISQKPSRDICQRGTSLTIQCQVDSQVTMMFWYRQQPGQSLTLIATANQGSEATYESGFVIDKFPISRPNLTFSTLTVSNMSPEDSSIYLCSVASNGTGGGRGTEAFFGQGTRLTVV.

The chain employs TRBV9 and TRBJ1-1, with D unclear. The CDR3 runs 14 residues. V was pared by 0 bases and J by 3 bases, with 9 bases between. Germline CDR1 is SGDLS and CDR2 is YYNGEE. CDR3 in DNA: TGTGCCAGCAGCGTAGGGGGTGTGGACACTGAAGCTTTCTTT. Its translation is CASSVGGVDTEAFF.

CDR3 DNA sequence: TGTGCCAGCAGCGATACAGGGGGGAGCCAGCCCCAGCATTTT. Residues: CASSDTGGSQPQHF. V usage is TRBV2 and J usage is TRBJ1-5, with 8 bases aligning to TRBD1. CDR3 length: 14 amino acids. Germline V gene data show CDR1 as SNHLY and CDR2 as FYNNEI. V was clipped by 6 bases and J by 7 bases; unmatched bases: 8.

This chain connects TRBV7-9 to TRBJ2-3; D gene unclear. V lost 1 base, J lost 0 bases, and 5 bases lay in between. CDR1 and CDR2 (germline): SEHNR, FQNEAQ (reference sequence). The CDR3 spans 14 residues. The DNA for the CDR3 is TGTGCCAGCAGCTTAGACAGTAGCACAGATACGCAGTATTTT. It translates to CASSLDSSTDTQYF. Full variable domain (outside the CDR3, taken from reference TRBV7-9 and TRBJ2-3): DTGVSQNPRHKITKRGQNVTFRCDPISEHNRLYWYRQTLGQGPEFLTYFQNEAQLEKSRLLSDRFSAERPKGSFSTLEIQRTEQGDSAMYLCASSLDSSTDTQYFGPGTRLTVL.

The chain links TRBV3-1 (or the pseudogene TRBV3-2) to TRBJ2-3, with 10 bases fitting TRBD2. Germline V gene data show CDR1 as LGHDT and CDR2 as YNNKEL (reference sequence). The J segment lost 0 bases and the V segment lost 5 bases, leaving 11 bases of the junction unmatched. CDR3 size: 18 residues. CDR3 bases: TGTGCCAGCAGCGGGGCCGTTTTAGCGGGGGGTAGCACAGATACGCAGTATTTT. This translates into CASSGAVLAGGSTDTQYF.

V gene TRBV7-6 combines with J gene TRBJ2-2; D might be TRBD2 (5 bases). V was trimmed by 9 bases and J by 1 base, leaving 27 bases between them. Per the germline V gene, CDR1 is SGHVS and CDR2 is FNYEAQ. This CDR3 contains 19 residues. The CDR3 nucleotides read TGTGCCAGTCAACCGCGCGGGTCTAGCTCCCCTGGGAACACCGGGGAGCTGTTTTTT. The encoded protein is CASQPRGSSSPGNTGELFF.

The chain employs TRBV9 and TRBJ1-4, with D tentatively TRBD1 (5 bases). There are 14 residues in the CDR3. CDR1 is SGDLS and CDR2 is YYNGEE in the germline V gene. V was pared by 4 bases and J by 8 bases, with 15 bases between. CDR3 nucleotide sequence: TGTGCCAGCAGCATAGAGTCCAGGGACGAAAAACTGTTTTTT. It is translated as CASSIESRDEKLFF. Using reference TRBV9 and TRBJ1-4 for the parts outside the CDR3, the full variable domain is DSGVTQTPKHLITATGQRVTLRCSPRSGDLSVYWYQQSLDQGLQFLIQYYNGEERAKGNILERFSAQQFPDLHSELNLSSLELGDSALYFCASSIESRDEKLFFGSGTQLSVL.

The V call is TRBV27, the J call TRBJ2-1; D gene unclear. Germline lookup yields CDR1 MNHEY and CDR2 SMNVEV (reference sequence). The CDR3 consists of 12 residues. The V and J ends lost 2 bases and 7 bases respectively, with 6 bases between them. The CDR3 region is CASSLAGNEQFF. The CDR3 bases are TGTGCCAGCAGTTTAGCAGGAAATGAGCAGTTCTTC.

The chain employs TRBV6-2 or TRBV6-3 and TRBJ1-2; maybe TRBD1 (5 bases). Germline V gene sequence: CDR1 MNHEY, CDR2 SVGEGT. There are 12 residues in the CDR3. Deletions cut 2 bases from V and 8 bases from J, with 9 bases between. The CDR3 loop is CASSYEGLGYTF. CDR3 nucleotide sequence: TGTGCCAGCAGTTACGAGGGGCTCGGCTACACCTTC.

The rearrangement links TRBV5-6 to TRBJ2-7; D gene uncertain. Between the trimmed V and J ends, which lost 4 bases and 6 bases, there was a span of 20 bases. Germline CDR1 SGHDT, CDR2 YYEEEE. The CDR3 loop spans 15 amino acids. CDR3 sequence (DNA): TGTGCCAGCAGCCACACCTCACTAATAGTATCCGAGCAGTACTTC. It translates to CASSHTSLIVSEQYF.

This rearrangement joins TRBV10-3 to TRBJ2-3, with TRBD2 identical over 12 bases. The V and J ends lost 3 bases and 4 bases, in that order; junction bases with no gene match: 8. This CDR3 is built from 17 residues. Looked up from germline, CDR1 is ENHRY and CDR2 is SYGVKD. The CDR3 reads CAISDPTSGGGADTQYF. CDR3 bases: TGTGCCATCAGTGACCCGACTAGCGGGGGAGGCGCAGATACGCAGTATTTT.

The rearrangement uses TRBV6-1 and TRBJ2-4; TRBD2 matches 7 bases. Germline V gene sequence: CDR1 MNHNS, CDR2 SASEGT. The J segment lost 3 bases and the V segment lost 2 bases, leaving 10 bases of the junction unmatched. The CDR3 runs to 17 residues. The CDR3 DNA follows: TGTGCCAGCAGTGAACTGGGGGGACCGGGAGGCAAAAACATTCAGTACTTC. Encoded protein: CASSELGGPGGKNIQYF.

The chain joins TRBV20-1 to TRBJ2-7, with 10 bases fitting TRBD1. The length of the CDR3 is 15 residues. The ends lost 3 bases at V and 2 bases at J; junction bases unmatched: 7. Germline V gene data show CDR1 as DFQATT and CDR2 as SNEGSKA (reference sequence). The CDR3 loop is CSASEPGTGAYEQYF. The CDR3 coding sequence is TGCAGTGCTAGTGAACCCGGGACAGGGGCCTACGAGCAGTACTTC.